This T cell receptor beta chain was observed in a study of T cells in Graves' hyperthyroidism and ophthalmopathy. Study results and limitations: In the analysis, a 13 V-J model separated ophthalmopathy from stable hyperthyroidism. Blood held most thyroid clonotypes expanded above 0.001 frequency.

The CDR3 regions of TCR beta were amplified from RNA transcripts. A first-round RT-PCR of the TCR CDR3 used the HTBI primer set. TCRdb re-derived calls from the multiplex PCR reads in MiXCR, one entry per CDR3 protein. The repertoire has about 610,000 distinct CDR3 sequences, roughly 50% of them found once; the top ten carry approximately 7.5%. CDR3 length: 12 amino acids. From germline, CDR1 is DFQATT and CDR2 SNEGSKA (reference sequence). The germline V and J ends were trimmed by 5 bases and 14 bases, with 19 bases remaining between them. On this clonotype: The target antigen is unknown.

The TCR sequence derives from a woman aged 18-30 years with Graves' hyperthyroidism. The chain is built from TRBV20-1 and TRBJ1-5, with D maybe TRBD1 (5 bases). Specimen: peripheral blood or thyroid tissue (not recorded which). The CDR3: CSAPQGVSYEHF. The CDR3 bases are TGCAGTGCTCCTCAGGGCGTAAGCTACGAGCATTTT.